This is a list of T cell receptor beta chains from one sample in a study of human T cells and chemical hapten exposure. TCRdb processed the RACE reads anew with MiXCR; each CDR3 protein has one entry. The table shows about 190,000 distinct CDR3 sequences, with around a quarter occurring only once. This material consisted of whole blood, taken in connection with sensitization to the hapten diphenylcyclopropenone (DPC). The receptor source for this set is a woman aged 40 to 50 with alopecia areata. Some clones in this sample may be carry-over from other donors' samples. CDR3s include the opening cysteine and the closing phenylalanine or tryptophan. The D gene is left open where the match is weak. Where a row states a size, it is once, few, many or the class of an expanded clone; other rows omit it.

CDR3 protein: CASSLNGQGVNQETQYF
CDR3 DNA: TGTGCCAGCAGCCTCAACGGCCAGGGGGTAAATCAAGAGACCCAGTACTTC
J gene: TRBJ2-5
V gene: TRBV7-3
clone size: few
D gene: TRBD1

CDR3 protein: CASSLIGAATEAFF
CDR3 DNA: TGTGCCAGCAGCCTGATCGGGGCAGCCACTGAAGCTTTCTTT
J gene: TRBJ1-1
V gene: TRBV6-2/TRBV6-3
clone size: NA
D gene: NA

CDR3 protein: CSATGVKYF
CDR3 DNA: TGCAGCGCTACAGGGGTAAAGTACTTC
J gene: TRBJ2-7
V gene: TRBV29-1
clone size: NA
D gene: TRBD1

CDR3 protein: CASSLKSGSYNEQFF
CDR3 DNA: TGTGCCAGCAGCTTGAAGAGCGGGTCCTACAATGAGCAGTTCTTC
J gene: TRBJ2-1
V gene: TRBV7-2
clone size: NA
D gene: NA

CDR3 protein: CSARYGEQYF
CDR3 DNA: TGCAGTGCTAGATACGGAGAGCAGTACTTC
J gene: TRBJ2-7
V gene: TRBV20-1
clone size: few
D gene: NA

CDR3 protein: CASSSQEGQPQHF
CDR3 DNA: TGTGCCAGCAGTTCACAGGAGGGTCAGCCCCAGCATTTT
J gene: TRBJ1-5
V gene: TRBV6-5
clone size: few
D gene: NA

CDR3 protein: CSFSRGIGTDTQYF
CDR3 DNA: TGCAGCTTCAGCAGGGGAATAGGGACAGATACGCAGTATTTT
J gene: TRBJ2-3
V gene: TRBV29-1
clone size: many
D gene: NA

CDR3 protein: CASSDTGILNTEAFF
CDR3 DNA: TGCGCCAGCAGCGATACAGGGATCCTAAACACTGAAGCTTTCTTT
J gene: TRBJ1-1
V gene: TRBV5-1
clone size: NA
D gene: NA

CDR3 protein: CASSFAVEQFF
CDR3 DNA: TGTGCCAGCAGTTTCGCGGTTGAGCAGTTCTTC
J gene: TRBJ2-1
V gene: TRBV12-3/TRBV12-4
clone size: NA
D gene: NA

CDR3 protein: CASSFTGGDQPQHF
CDR3 DNA: TGTGCCAGCAGCTTTACAGGGGGTGACCAGCCCCAGCATTTT
J gene: TRBJ1-5
V gene: TRBV7-2
clone size: few
D gene: TRBD1

CDR3 protein: CASTRTGGWGGELFF
CDR3 DNA: TGTGCCAGCACCCGGACAGGGGGCTGGGGCGGGGAGCTGTTTTTT
J gene: TRBJ2-2
V gene: TRBV7-2
clone size: few
D gene: TRBD1

CDR3 protein: CASDRGPTDTQYF
CDR3 DNA: TGTGCCAGCGACAGGGGGCCCACAGATACGCAGTATTTT
J gene: TRBJ2-3
V gene: TRBV6-2/TRBV6-3
clone size: NA
D gene: TRBD1

CDR3 protein: CATSVVSSGELFF
CDR3 DNA: TGTGCCACCAGTGTTGTTAGTTCCGGGGAGCTGTTTTTT
J gene: TRBJ2-2
V gene: TRBV24-1
clone size: few
D gene: NA

CDR3 protein: CASSFELAGADTQYF
CDR3 DNA: TGTGCCAGCAGTTTTGAACTAGCGGGAGCTGATACGCAGTATTTT
J gene: TRBJ2-3
V gene: TRBV6-2/TRBV6-3
clone size: NA
D gene: TRBD2

CDR3 protein: CASSFGETREAFF
CDR3 DNA: TGTGCCAGCAGTTTTGGGGAGACACGAGAAGCTTTCTTT
J gene: TRBJ1-1
V gene: TRBV28
clone size: few
D gene: NA

CDR3 protein: CASSFHLAQRNTEAFF
CDR3 DNA: TGTGCCAGCAGCTTCCACCTTGCACAGCGGAACACTGAAGCTTTCTTT
J gene: TRBJ1-1
V gene: TRBV7-2
clone size: few
D gene: NA

CDR3 protein: CAINREGPDTQYF
CDR3 DNA: TGTGCCATCAATCGGGAAGGCCCAGATACGCAGTATTTT
J gene: TRBJ2-3
V gene: TRBV10-3
clone size: NA
D gene: NA

CDR3 protein: CASSRGGSGEKLFF
CDR3 DNA: TGTGCCAGCAGTCGAGGGGGCAGCGGTGAAAAACTGTTTTTT
J gene: TRBJ1-4
V gene: TRBV27
clone size: many
D gene: TRBD1

CDR3 protein: CASSLPGQETQYF
CDR3 DNA: TGTGCCAGCAGCCTCCCAGGGCAGGAGACCCAGTACTTC
J gene: TRBJ2-5
V gene: TRBV9
clone size: few
D gene: NA

CDR3 protein: CASSRRDGRWGYTF
CDR3 DNA: TGTGCCAGCAGTAGGCGGGACGGACGTTGGGGCTACACCTTC
J gene: TRBJ1-2
V gene: TRBV6-8
clone size: NA
D gene: NA

CDR3 protein: CASSVATSGRAISTDTQYF
CDR3 DNA: TGTGCCAGCAGCGTAGCAACGAGCGGGAGGGCAATTAGCACAGATACGCAGTATTTT
J gene: TRBJ2-3
V gene: TRBV9
clone size: few
D gene: TRBD2

CDR3 protein: CSVGYGRLSDNEQFF
CDR3 DNA: TGCAGCGTTGGATACGGCCGGTTATCAGACAATGAGCAGTTCTTC
J gene: TRBJ2-1
V gene: TRBV29-1
clone size: many
D gene: NA

CDR3 protein: CASSLAPPDTQYF
CDR3 DNA: TGTGCCAGCAGCTTAGCCCCGCCAGATACGCAGTATTTT
J gene: TRBJ2-3
V gene: TRBV7-2
clone size: NA
D gene: NA

CDR3 protein: CSARDYATDTQYF
CDR3 DNA: TGCAGTGCTAGGGACTATGCCACAGATACGCAGTATTTT
J gene: TRBJ2-3
V gene: TRBV20-1
clone size: NA
D gene: NA

CDR3 protein: CASSVGLRARNNYGYTF
CDR3 DNA: TGTGCCAGCAGCGTAGGCCTCAGGGCCAGGAATAACTATGGCTACACCTTC
J gene: TRBJ1-2
V gene: TRBV9
clone size: few
D gene: NA

CDR3 protein: CSARAGGPHTQYF
CDR3 DNA: TGCAGTGCTAGAGCGGGAGGCCCCCATACGCAGTATTTT
J gene: TRBJ2-3
V gene: TRBV20-1
clone size: NA
D gene: TRBD2

CDR3 protein: CASSYWTGRELFF
CDR3 DNA: TGTGCCAGCAGTTACTGGACTGGTCGGGAGCTGTTTTTT
J gene: TRBJ2-2
V gene: TRBV6-2/TRBV6-3
clone size: few
D gene: NA

CDR3 protein: CASSLAGELETQYF
CDR3 DNA: TGTGCCAGCAGCTTGGCAGGGGAGTTAGAGACCCAGTACTTC
J gene: TRBJ2-5
V gene: TRBV7-9
clone size: once
D gene: NA

CDR3 protein: CASSFTYEQYF
CDR3 DNA: TGTGCCAGCAGTTTCACCTACGAGCAGTACTTC
J gene: TRBJ2-7
V gene: TRBV6-2/TRBV6-3
clone size: many
D gene: NA

CDR3 protein: CASSRVSYNEQFF
CDR3 DNA: TGCGCCAGCAGTCGGGTCTCCTACAATGAGCAGTTCTTC
J gene: TRBJ2-1
V gene: TRBV5-1
clone size: NA
D gene: NA

CDR3 protein: CASSQDSGRNYNEQFF
CDR3 DNA: TGCGCCAGCAGCCAAGATAGTGGGCGGAACTACAATGAGCAGTTCTTC
J gene: TRBJ2-1
V gene: TRBV4-3
clone size: few
D gene: NA

CDR3 protein: CASSPLVSSGANVLTF
CDR3 DNA: TGTGCCAGCTCACCATTAGTGAGCTCTGGGGCCAACGTCCTGACTTTC
J gene: TRBJ2-6
V gene: TRBV18
clone size: NA
D gene: NA

CDR3 protein: CASSSYARTGTEAFF
CDR3 DNA: TGTGCCAGCAGTTCCTACGCACGGACGGGGACTGAAGCTTTCTTT
J gene: TRBJ1-1
V gene: TRBV28
clone size: NA
D gene: NA

CDR3 protein: CASSLSGRFNNEQFF
CDR3 DNA: TGTGCCAGCAGCTTGAGCGGGAGATTCAACAATGAGCAGTTCTTC
J gene: TRBJ2-1
V gene: TRBV5-4
clone size: NA
D gene: TRBD2

CDR3 protein: CAISEYGPNTGELFF
CDR3 DNA: TGTGCCATCAGTGAATACGGACCAAACACCGGGGAGCTGTTTTTT
J gene: TRBJ2-2
V gene: TRBV10-3
clone size: NA
D gene: NA

CDR3 protein: CSATQLVGTSGYNEQFF
CDR3 DNA: TGCAGTGCTACCCAACTAGTCGGGACTAGCGGTTACAATGAGCAGTTCTTC
J gene: TRBJ2-1
V gene: TRBV20-1
clone size: few
D gene: TRBD2

CDR3 protein: CASSYLGPPGEQYF
CDR3 DNA: TGTGCCAGCAGTTACCTCGGGCCACCCGGCGAGCAGTACTTC
J gene: TRBJ2-7
V gene: TRBV6-2/TRBV6-3
clone size: NA
D gene: NA

CDR3 protein: CSVVVNEKLFF
CDR3 DNA: TGCAGCGTTGTAGTAAATGAAAAACTGTTTTTT
J gene: TRBJ1-4
V gene: TRBV29-1
clone size: NA
D gene: NA

CDR3 protein: CSAGWPDIQETQYF
CDR3 DNA: TGCAGTGCCGGGTGGCCAGATATACAAGAGACCCAGTACTTC
J gene: TRBJ2-5
V gene: TRBV20-1
clone size: NA
D gene: NA

CDR3 protein: CASSLGGTGYESPLHF
CDR3 DNA: TGTGCCAGCAGCTTAGGAGGGACAGGGTACGAATCACCCCTCCACTTT
J gene: TRBJ1-6
V gene: TRBV7-9
clone size: many
D gene: TRBD1

CDR3 protein: CASSDRGSYEQYF
CDR3 DNA: TGTGCCAGCAGCGACAGGGGCTCCTACGAGCAGTACTTC
J gene: TRBJ2-7
V gene: TRBV3-1
clone size: few
D gene: TRBD1